This T cell receptor beta chain emerged from a study of cytomegalovirus exposure and HLA in healthy donors. This clone was counted a single time. Its antigen is not known. The donors were in the approximately 120-subject validation cohort; that cohort was separate from the roughly 680-subject first cohort. Points from the study as a whole: TCR sequences were mostly rare, though some public TCRs occurred in many donors. The study flagged about 150 TCR beta chains as cytomegalovirus-associated. The classifier reportedly diagnosed cytomegalovirus status with high sensitivity and specificity.

Germline trimming cut 5 bases from V and 6 bases from J; bases unmatched to any gene: 10. This CDR3 is 15 amino acids long. CDR1 and CDR2 from the germline V gene are GTSNPN and SVGIG (reference sequence). TCRdb's copy holds only in-frame clones and misses some; the assay was immunoSEQ multiplex PCR. This repertoire shows a few hundred thousand clones, around 90% found once; its top ten account for around 3.3%. Sequenced material: PBMCs. This sequence was found in a woman between 25 and 40 years old in good health and CMV-seronegative. The chain employs TRBV30 and TRBJ2-5; 12 bases fit TRBD1. CDR3 sequence: CAWGPGTGGFKTQYF. The CDR3 DNA reads as TGTGCCTGGGGCCCCGGGACAGGGGGCTTCAAGACCCAGTACTTC.